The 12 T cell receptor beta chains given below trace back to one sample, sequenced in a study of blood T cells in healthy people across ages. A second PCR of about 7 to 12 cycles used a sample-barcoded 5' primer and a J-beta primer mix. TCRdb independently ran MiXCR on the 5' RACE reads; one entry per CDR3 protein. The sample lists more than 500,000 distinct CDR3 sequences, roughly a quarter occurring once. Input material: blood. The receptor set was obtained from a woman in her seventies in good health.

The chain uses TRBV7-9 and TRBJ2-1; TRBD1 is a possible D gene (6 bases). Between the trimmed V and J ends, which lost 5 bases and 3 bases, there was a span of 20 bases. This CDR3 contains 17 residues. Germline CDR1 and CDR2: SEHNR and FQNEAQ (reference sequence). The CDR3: CASSARLPGQNYNEQFF. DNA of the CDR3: TGTGCCAGCAGCGCCCGATTACCGGGACAAAACTACAATGAGCAGTTCTTC. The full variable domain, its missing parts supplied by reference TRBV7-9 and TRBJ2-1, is DTGVSQNPRHKITKRGQNVTFRCDPISEHNRLYWYRQTLGQGPEFLTYFQNEAQLEKSRLLSDRFSAERPKGSFSTLEIQRTEQGDSAMYLCASSARLPGQNYNEQFFGPGTRLTVL.

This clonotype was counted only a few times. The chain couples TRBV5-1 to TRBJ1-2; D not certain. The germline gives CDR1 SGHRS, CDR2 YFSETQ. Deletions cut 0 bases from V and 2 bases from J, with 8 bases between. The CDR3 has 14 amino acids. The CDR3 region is CASSLESPNYGYTF. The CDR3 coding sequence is TGCGCCAGCAGCTTGGAGTCACCAAACTATGGCTACACCTTC.

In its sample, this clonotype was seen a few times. The DNA for the CDR3 is TGCAGTGTCCAAGGGGCCAACGTCCTGACTTTC. Translation: CSVQGANVLTF. This rearrangement joins TRBV20-1 to TRBJ2-6; unclear D gene. Germline CDR1 is DFQATT and CDR2 is SNEGSKA (reference sequence). Trimming left V 7 bases short and J 4 bases short, with 5 bases between. The CDR3 consists of 11 residues.

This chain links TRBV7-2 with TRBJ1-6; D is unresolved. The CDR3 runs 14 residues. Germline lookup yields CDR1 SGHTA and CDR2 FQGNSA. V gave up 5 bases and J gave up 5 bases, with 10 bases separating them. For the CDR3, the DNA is TGTGCCAGCAGCCTAGACACCGATAATTCACCCCTCCACTTT. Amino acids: CASSLDTDNSPLHF.

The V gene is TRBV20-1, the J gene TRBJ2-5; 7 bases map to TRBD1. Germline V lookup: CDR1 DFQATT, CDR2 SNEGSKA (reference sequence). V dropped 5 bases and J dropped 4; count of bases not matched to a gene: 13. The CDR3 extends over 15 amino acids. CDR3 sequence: CSAARQGNRAETQYF. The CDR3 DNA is TGCAGTGCTGCCCGACAGGGTAATCGGGCAGAGACCCAGTACTTC.

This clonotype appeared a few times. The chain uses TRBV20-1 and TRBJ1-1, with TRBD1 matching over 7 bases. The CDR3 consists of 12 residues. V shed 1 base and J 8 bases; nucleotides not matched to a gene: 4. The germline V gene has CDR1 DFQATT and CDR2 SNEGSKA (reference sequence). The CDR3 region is CSARGWGQEAFF. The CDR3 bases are TGCAGTGCTAGAGGATGGGGACAGGAAGCTTTCTTT.

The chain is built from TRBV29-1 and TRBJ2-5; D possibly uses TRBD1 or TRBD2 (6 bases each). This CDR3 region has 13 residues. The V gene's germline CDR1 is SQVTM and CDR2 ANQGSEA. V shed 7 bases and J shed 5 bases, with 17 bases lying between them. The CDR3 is CSAALGGGETQYF. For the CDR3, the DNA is TGCAGCGCCGCCTTGGGGGGCGGTGAGACCCAGTACTTC. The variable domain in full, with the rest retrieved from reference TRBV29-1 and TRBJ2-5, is SAVISQKPSRDICQRGTSLTIQCQVDSQVTMMFWYRQQPGQSLTLIATANQGSEATYESGFVIDKFPISRPNLTFSTLTVSNMSPEDSSIYLCSAALGGGETQYFGPGTRLLVL.

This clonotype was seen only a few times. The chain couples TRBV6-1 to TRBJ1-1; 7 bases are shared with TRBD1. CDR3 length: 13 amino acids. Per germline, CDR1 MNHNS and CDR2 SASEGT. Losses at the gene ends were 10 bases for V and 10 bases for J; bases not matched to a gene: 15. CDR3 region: CATPGQSIPGAFF. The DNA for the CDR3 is TGTGCCACCCCGGGACAGAGCATCCCTGGAGCTTTCTTT.

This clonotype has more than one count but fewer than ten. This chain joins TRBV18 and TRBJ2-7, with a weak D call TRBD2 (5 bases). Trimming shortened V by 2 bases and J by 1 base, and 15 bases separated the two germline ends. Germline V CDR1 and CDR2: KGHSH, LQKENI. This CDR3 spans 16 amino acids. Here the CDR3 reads CASSPRLDSESYEQYF. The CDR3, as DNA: TGTGCCAGCTCACCAAGGTTGGATAGCGAATCCTACGAGCAGTACTTC.

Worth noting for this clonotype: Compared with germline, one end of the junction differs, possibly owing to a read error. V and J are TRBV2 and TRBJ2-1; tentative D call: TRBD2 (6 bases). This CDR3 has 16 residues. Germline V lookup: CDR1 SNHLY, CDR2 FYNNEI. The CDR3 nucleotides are TGCGCCAGCAGTTCCCGGGGAGGTGTCTCCTACAATGAGCAGTTCTTC. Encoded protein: CASSSRGGVSYNEQFF.

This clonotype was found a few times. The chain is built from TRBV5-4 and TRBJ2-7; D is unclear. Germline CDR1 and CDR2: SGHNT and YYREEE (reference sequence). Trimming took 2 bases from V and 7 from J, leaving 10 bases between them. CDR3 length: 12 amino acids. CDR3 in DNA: TGTGCCAGCAGCTTACGGGCCGGGGAGCAGTACTTC. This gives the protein CASSLRAGEQYF.

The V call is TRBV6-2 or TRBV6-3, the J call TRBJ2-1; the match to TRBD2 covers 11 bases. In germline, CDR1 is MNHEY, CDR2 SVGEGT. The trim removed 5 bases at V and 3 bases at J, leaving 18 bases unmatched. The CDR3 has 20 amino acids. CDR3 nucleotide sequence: TGTGCCAGCAGTACTCCCCATTTAGCGGGGGGGCCAGGGAACTACAATGAGCAGTTCTTC. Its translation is CASSTPHLAGGPGNYNEQFF.